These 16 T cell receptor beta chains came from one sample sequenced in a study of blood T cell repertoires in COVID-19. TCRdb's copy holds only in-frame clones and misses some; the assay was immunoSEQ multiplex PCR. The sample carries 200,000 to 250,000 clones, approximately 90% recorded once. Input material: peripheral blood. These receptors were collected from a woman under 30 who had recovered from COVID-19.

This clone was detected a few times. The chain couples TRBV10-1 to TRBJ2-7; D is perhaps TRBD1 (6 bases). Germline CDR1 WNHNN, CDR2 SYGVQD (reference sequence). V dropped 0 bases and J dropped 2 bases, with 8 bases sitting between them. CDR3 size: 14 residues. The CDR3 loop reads CASSESTGAYEQYF. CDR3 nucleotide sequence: TGCGCCAGCAGTGAGTCGACAGGAGCCTACGAGCAGTACTTC.

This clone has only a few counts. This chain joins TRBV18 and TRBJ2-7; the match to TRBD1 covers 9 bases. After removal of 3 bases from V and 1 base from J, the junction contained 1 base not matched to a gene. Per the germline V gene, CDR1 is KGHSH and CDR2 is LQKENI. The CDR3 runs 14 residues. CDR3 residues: CASSPGQGSYEQYF. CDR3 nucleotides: TGTGCCAGCTCACCCGGACAGGGGTCCTACGAGCAGTACTTC.

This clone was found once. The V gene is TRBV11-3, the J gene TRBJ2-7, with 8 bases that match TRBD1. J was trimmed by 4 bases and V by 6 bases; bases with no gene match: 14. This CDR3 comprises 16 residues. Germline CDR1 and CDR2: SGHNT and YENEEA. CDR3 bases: TGTGCCAGCAGATGGCAGGGGGCAAGGGGAACTTACGAGCAGTACTTC. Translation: CASRWQGARGTYEQYF.

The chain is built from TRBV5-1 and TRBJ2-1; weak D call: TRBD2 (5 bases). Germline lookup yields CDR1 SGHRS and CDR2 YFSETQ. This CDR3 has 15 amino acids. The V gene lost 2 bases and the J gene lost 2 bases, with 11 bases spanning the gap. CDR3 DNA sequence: TGCGCCAGCAGCTTAAGCGGTGGCCCCTACAATGAGCAGTTCTTC. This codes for CASSLSGGPYNEQFF.

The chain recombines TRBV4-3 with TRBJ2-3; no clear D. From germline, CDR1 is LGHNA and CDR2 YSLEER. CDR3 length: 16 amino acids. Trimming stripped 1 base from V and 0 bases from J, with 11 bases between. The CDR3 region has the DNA TGCGCCAGCAGCCAAGGTACGGGTTCTAGCACAGATACGCAGTATTTT. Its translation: CASSQGTGSSTDTQYF.

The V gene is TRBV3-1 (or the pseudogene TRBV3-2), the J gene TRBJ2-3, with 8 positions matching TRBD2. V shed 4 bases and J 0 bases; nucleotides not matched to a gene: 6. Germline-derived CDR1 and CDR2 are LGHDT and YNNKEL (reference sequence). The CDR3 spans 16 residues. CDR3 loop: CASSPVAGTSTDTQYF. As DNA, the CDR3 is TGTGCCAGCAGCCCGGTAGCGGGAACTAGCACAGATACGCAGTATTTT.

The CDR3 here is CASSQDWYRNTEAFF. The CDR3 DNA reads TGCGCCAGCAGCCAAGATTGGTACAGAAACACTGAAGCTTTCTTT. The J gene is TRBJ1-1, the V gene TRBV4-1; no firm D call. Deletions cut 0 bases from V and 2 bases from J, with 10 bases between. The CDR3 is 15 residues long. The germline CDR1 and CDR2 sequences are MGHRA and YSYEKL.

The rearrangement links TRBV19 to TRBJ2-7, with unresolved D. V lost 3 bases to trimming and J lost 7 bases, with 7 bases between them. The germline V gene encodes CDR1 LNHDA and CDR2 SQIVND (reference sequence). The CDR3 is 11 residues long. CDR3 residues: CASSMGHEQYF. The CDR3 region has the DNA TGTGCCAGTAGTATGGGCCATGAGCAGTACTTC. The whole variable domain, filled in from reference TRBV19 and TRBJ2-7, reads DGGITQSPKYLFRKEGQNVTLSCEQNLNHDAMYWYRQDPGQGLRLIYYSQIVNDFQKGDIAEGYSVSREKKESFPLTVTSAQKNPTAFYLCASSMGHEQYFGPGTRLTVT.

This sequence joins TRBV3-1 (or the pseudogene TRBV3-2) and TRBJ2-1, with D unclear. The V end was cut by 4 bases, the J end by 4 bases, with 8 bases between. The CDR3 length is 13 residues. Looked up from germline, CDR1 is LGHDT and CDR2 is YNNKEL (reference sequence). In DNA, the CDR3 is TGTGCCAGCAGCCGGAGAAGTTACAATGAGCAGTTCTTC. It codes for CASSRRSYNEQFF.

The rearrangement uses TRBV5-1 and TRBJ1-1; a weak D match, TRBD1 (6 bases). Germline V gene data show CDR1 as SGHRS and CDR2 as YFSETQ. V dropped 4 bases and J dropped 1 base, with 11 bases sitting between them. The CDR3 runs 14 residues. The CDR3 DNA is TGCGCCAGCAGCCTCCAGGGGCCGAACACTGAAGCTTTCTTT. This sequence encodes CASSLQGPNTEAFF.

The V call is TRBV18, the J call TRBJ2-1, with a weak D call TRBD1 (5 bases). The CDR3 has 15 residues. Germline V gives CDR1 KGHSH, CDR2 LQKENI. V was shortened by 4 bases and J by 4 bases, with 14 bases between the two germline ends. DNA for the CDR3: TGTGCCAGCTCACTTGCGCAGGGTCATTACAATGAGCAGTTCTTC. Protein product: CASSLAQGHYNEQFF.

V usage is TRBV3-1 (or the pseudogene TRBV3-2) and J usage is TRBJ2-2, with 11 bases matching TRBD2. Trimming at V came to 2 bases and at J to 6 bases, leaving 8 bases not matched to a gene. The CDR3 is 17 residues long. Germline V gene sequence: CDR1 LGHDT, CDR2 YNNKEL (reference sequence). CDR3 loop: CASSQLLAGGKAGELFF. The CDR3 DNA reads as TGTGCCAGCAGCCAACTTTTAGCGGGAGGGAAGGCCGGGGAGCTGTTTTTT.

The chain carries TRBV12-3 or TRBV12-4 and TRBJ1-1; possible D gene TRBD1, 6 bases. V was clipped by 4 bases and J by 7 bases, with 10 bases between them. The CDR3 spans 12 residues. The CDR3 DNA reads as TGTGCCAGCAGTTACAGGGAACTTGAAGCTTTCTTT. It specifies CASSYRELEAFF.

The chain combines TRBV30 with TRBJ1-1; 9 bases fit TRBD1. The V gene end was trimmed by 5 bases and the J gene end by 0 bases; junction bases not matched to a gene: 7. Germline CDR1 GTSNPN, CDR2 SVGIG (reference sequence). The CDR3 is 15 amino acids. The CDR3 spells CAWGGDRAMNTEAFF. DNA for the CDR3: TGTGCCTGGGGGGGGGACAGGGCCATGAACACTGAAGCTTTCTTT.

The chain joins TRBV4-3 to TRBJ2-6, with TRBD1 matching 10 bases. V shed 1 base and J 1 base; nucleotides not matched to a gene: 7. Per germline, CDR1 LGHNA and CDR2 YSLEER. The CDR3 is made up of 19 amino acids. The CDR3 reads CASSQGQGALFSGANVLTF. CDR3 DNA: TGCGCCAGCAGCCAAGGACAGGGGGCTTTATTTTCTGGGGCCAACGTCCTGACTTTC.

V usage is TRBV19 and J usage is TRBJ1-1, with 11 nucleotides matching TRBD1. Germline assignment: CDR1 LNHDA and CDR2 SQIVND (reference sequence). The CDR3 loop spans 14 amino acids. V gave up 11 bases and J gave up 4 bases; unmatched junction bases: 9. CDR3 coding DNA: TGTGCCGCCAGGCTCGGGACAGGGGGCACTGAAGCTTTCTTT. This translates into CAARLGTGGTEAFF.